This entry is about one TCR beta chain. This specimen belongs to a study of metastatic and nonmetastatic thyroid tumors. The overall study: A comparison of repertoires was made across blood and tumor or nodule tissue from malignant and benign thyroid patients.

TCRdb re-called clones via MiXCR from the PCR reads. The sample includes some 10,000 clones, about 25% of them seen just once. This CDR3 contains 13 residues. V lost 8 bases and J 3 bases, leaving 14 bases between the germline ends. Treatment of any kind had been given to no patient before thyroid surgery. This receptor was taken from a female donor with papillary thyroid cancer or a benign thyroid nodule (not recorded which). Some clones in this sample may be carry-over from other donors' samples. The sequencing input was tumor tissue. This sequence joins TRBV12-3 or TRBV12-4 and TRBJ2-7; either TRBD1 or TRBD2 may supply D (6 bases each). The CDR3 DNA is TGTGCCAGCGGAGGGGACATCGGCTACGAGCAGTACTTC. It encodes CASGGDIGYEQYF.